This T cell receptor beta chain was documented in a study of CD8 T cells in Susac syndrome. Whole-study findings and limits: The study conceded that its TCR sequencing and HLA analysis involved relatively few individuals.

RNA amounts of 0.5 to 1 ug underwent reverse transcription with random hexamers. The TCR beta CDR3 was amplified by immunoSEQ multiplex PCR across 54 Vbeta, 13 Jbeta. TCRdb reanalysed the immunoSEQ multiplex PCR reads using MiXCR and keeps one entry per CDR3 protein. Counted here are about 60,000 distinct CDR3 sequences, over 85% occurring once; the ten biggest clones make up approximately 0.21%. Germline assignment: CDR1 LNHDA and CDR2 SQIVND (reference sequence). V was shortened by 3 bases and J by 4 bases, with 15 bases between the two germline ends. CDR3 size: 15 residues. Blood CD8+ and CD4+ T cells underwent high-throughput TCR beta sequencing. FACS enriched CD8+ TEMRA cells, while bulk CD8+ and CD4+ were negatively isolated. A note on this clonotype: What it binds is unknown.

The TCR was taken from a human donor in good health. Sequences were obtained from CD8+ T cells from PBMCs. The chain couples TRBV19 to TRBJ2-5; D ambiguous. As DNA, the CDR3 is TGTGCCAGTAGTATCGATGGAGACGCCGGAGAGACCCAGTACTTC. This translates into CASSIDGDAGETQYF.